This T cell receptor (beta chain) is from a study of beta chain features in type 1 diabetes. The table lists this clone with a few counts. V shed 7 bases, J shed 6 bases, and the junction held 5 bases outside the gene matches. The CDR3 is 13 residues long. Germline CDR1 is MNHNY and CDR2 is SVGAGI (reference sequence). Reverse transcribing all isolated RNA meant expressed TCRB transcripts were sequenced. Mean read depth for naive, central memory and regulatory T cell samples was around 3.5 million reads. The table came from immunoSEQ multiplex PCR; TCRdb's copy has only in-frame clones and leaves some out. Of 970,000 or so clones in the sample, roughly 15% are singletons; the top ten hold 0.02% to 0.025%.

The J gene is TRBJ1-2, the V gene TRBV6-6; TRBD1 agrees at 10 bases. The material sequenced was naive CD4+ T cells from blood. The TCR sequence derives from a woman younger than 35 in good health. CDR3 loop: CASKPGTGDGYTF. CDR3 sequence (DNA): TGTGCCAGCAAACCCGGGACAGGGGATGGCTACACCTTC.